The rows below give T cell receptor beta chains drawn from one sample of a study of human T cells and chemical hapten exposure. MiXCR was run by TCRdb on the 5' RACE reads, yielding one entry per CDR3 protein. The repertoire holds 130,000 or so distinct CDR3 sequences, approximately 4% seen once, with around 1.4% in the top ten. The receptors here all came from a female donor in good health. Both conserved end residues are part of each CDR3. The order of the fields is clone size, D gene, V gene, J gene, CDR3 protein, CDR3 DNA. The D gene is left open where the match is weak. Some rows mark clone size as missing; the rest say once, few, many or name a class of expanded clone.

-	-	TRBV4-2	TRBJ2-7	CASSQMGRAVEQYF	TGTGCCAGCAGCCAGATGGGACGAGCTGTCGAGCAGTACTTC
many	TRBD1	TRBV28	TRBJ1-4	CASSSIGQGGTAFEKLFF	TGTGCCAGCAGTTCCATAGGACAGGGGGGGACAGCGTTCGAAAAACTGTTTTTT
many	TRBD1	TRBV6-6	TRBJ1-5	CASRQQGRGQPQHF	TGTGCCAGCAGACAACAGGGGCGAGGTCAGCCCCAGCATTTT
many	-	TRBV29-1	TRBJ2-6	CSVGLGSGANVLTF	TGCAGCGTTGGGCTCGGGTCTGGGGCCAACGTCCTGACTTTC
many	-	TRBV18	TRBJ2-7	CASSPTIDRGEQYF	TGTGCCAGCTCACCGACTATAGACAGAGGCGAGCAGTACTTC
many	TRBD1	TRBV20-1	TRBJ1-5	CSAINRGRNQPQHF	TGCAGTGCTATCAACAGGGGACGCAATCAGCCCCAGCATTTT
many	TRBD1	TRBV29-1	TRBJ2-7	CSGGDNRGSRIDEQYF	TGCAGCGGAGGGGATAACAGGGGTTCGCGGATCGACGAGCAGTACTTC
-	-	TRBV7-2	TRBJ1-5	CASSLAQGTNQPQHF	TGTGCCAGCAGCTTAGCTCAGGGTACCAATCAGCCCCAGCATTTT
many	-	TRBV7-8	TRBJ2-3	CASRPRAQLGTDTQYF	TGTGCCAGCAGACCTCGTGCCCAGCTAGGGACGGATACGCAGTATTTT
many	-	TRBV19	TRBJ1-4	CASNVRGGTNEKLFF	TGTGCCAGTAACGTCCGGGGGGGCACTAATGAAAAACTGTTTTTT
many	-	TRBV5-1	TRBJ2-5	CASSLQETQYF	TGTGCCAGCAGCTTACAAGAGACCCAGTACTTC
few	TRBD2	TRBV2	TRBJ2-1	CASSYGLAGVEQFF	TGTGCCAGCAGTTACGGACTAGCGGGGGTCGAGCAGTTCTTC
many	TRBD2	TRBV20-1	TRBJ2-3	CSARDPLAASTDTQYF	TGCAGTGCTAGAGATCCACTAGCGGCTAGCACAGATACGCAGTATTTT
many	-	TRBV7-3	TRBJ1-3	CASSLSGVKTTITGLPTGNTIYF	TGTGCCAGCAGCCTTTCGGGCGTCAAGACAACTATTACTGGTTTGCCCACTGGAAACACCATATATTTT
many	-	TRBV7-2	TRBJ1-6	CASSLVTNGVRGSPLHF	TGTGCCAGCAGCTTAGTCACCAATGGGGTCCGAGGTTCACCCCTCCACTTT
many	-	TRBV6-2/TRBV6-3	TRBJ1-5	CASSSRRGIHQPQHF	TGTGCCAGCAGCTCCAGACGGGGCATCCATCAGCCCCAGCATTTT
many	-	TRBV5-1	TRBJ1-1	CASSLGGGSDTEAFF	TGCGCCAGCAGCTTGGGGGGAGGATCGGACACTGAAGCTTTCTTT
-	TRBD1	TRBV6-6	TRBJ1-6	CASSQGTGDNSPLHF	TGTGCCAGCAGCCAGGGGACAGGAGATAATTCACCCCTCCACTTT
many	-	TRBV7-2	TRBJ1-5	CASSLLDQPQHF	TGTGCCAGCAGCTTACTGGATCAGCCCCAGCATTTT
many	TRBD1	TRBV11-1	TRBJ2-7	CASSSPERGRYEQYF	TGTGCCAGCAGCTCCCCCGAGAGGGGGCGGTACGAGCAGTACTTC
-	TRBD1	TRBV14	TRBJ2-2	CASSPWQGATGELFF	TGTGCCAGCAGCCCCTGGCAGGGGGCCACCGGGGAGCTGTTTTTT
many	TRBD2	TRBV5-1	TRBJ2-3	CASSLIPRASGGTDTQYF	TGCGCCAGCAGCCTTATTCCCCGAGCTAGCGGGGGGACAGATACGCAGTATTTT
few	-	TRBV28	TRBJ2-7	CASSRYYEQYF	TGTGCCAGCAGCCGATACTACGAGCAGTACTTC
many	-	TRBV7-2	TRBJ2-1	CASSHKRGRPNNEQFF	TGTGCCAGCAGCCACAAAAGGGGCAGGCCGAACAATGAGCAGTTCTTC
-	-	TRBV7-6	TRBJ1-1	CASSHPLRADSYRNTEAFF	TGTGCCAGCAGCCATCCCCTCAGGGCGGATTCCTACCGGAACACTGAAGCTTTCTTT
many	TRBD1	TRBV19	TRBJ1-2	CASSAWDRGTVYTF	TGTGCCAGTAGTGCTTGGGACAGGGGGACAGTCTACACCTTC
-	-	TRBV7-2	TRBJ1-2	CASSPGAAGRNDGYTF	TGTGCCAGCAGCCCTGGCGCGGCGGGGCGTAACGATGGCTACACCTTC
many	-	TRBV7-8	TRBJ1-5	CASSPTRGSAQHF	TGTGCCAGCAGCCCGACCCGGGGCTCGGCCCAGCATTTT
-	TRBD1	TRBV3-1	TRBJ2-3	CASTGGQVSTDTQYF	TGTGCCAGCACAGGAGGACAGGTCAGCACAGATACGCAGTATTTT
many	-	TRBV3-1	TRBJ1-5	CASSPSEGYQPQHF	TGTGCCAGCAGCCCCTCGGAAGGATATCAGCCCCAGCATTTT
many	TRBD2	TRBV6-1	TRBJ2-2	CASNGRGSPGTGELFF	TGTGCCAGCAACGGGCGGGGGTCCCCGGGAACCGGGGAGCTGTTTTTT
many	-	TRBV7-9	TRBJ2-5	CASSLGQAPYQETQYF	TGTGCCAGCAGCTTAGGACAGGCCCCGTACCAAGAGACCCAGTACTTC
-	TRBD2	TRBV6-5	TRBJ2-1	CASKGGGIPYNEQFF	TGTGCCAGCAAGGGCGGGGGGATTCCCTACAATGAGCAGTTCTTC
many	-	TRBV5-1	TRBJ2-3	CASSLLGTSTDTQYF	TGCGCCAGCAGCTTGTTGGGGACTAGCACAGATACGCAGTATTTT
many	-	TRBV14	TRBJ2-1	CASSQVRWDGGRDEQFF	TGTGCCAGCAGCCAAGTCCGTTGGGACGGCGGTAGGGATGAGCAGTTCTTC
many	-	TRBV3-1	TRBJ2-7	CASSQEGQFEQYF	TGTGCCAGCAGCCAAGAGGGGCAGTTCGAGCAGTACTTC
many	TRBD1	TRBV29-1	TRBJ2-7	CSVPGQGAYEQYF	TGCAGCGTCCCGGGACAGGGGGCCTACGAGCAGTACTTC
-	-	TRBV2	TRBJ1-1	CASSESSGGRAFF	TGTGCCAGCAGTGAATCTTCCGGGGGCCGGGCTTTCTTT
-	TRBD1	TRBV28	TRBJ2-3	CASLPTPQGASDTQYF	TGTGCCAGCCTTCCGACCCCACAGGGGGCCTCAGATACGCAGTATTTT
many	TRBD1	TRBV11-1	TRBJ1-6	CASSLIGTGDSPLHF	TGTGCCAGCAGCTTAATTGGGACAGGGGATTCACCCCTCCACTTT
many	-	TRBV29-1	TRBJ1-2	CSVDQGYGYTF	TGCAGCGTTGACCAGGGCTATGGCTACACCTTC
many	TRBD2	TRBV29-1	TRBJ2-5	CSALRPSGGLQETQYF	TGCAGCGCCTTACGGCCTAGCGGGGGTCTCCAAGAGACCCAGTACTTC
few	-	TRBV20-1	TRBJ2-4	CSAPEGGGKNIQYF	TGCAGTGCCCCTGAGGGGGGAGGCAAAAACATTCAGTACTTC
many	-	TRBV7-2	TRBJ2-7	CASSRDLGGHYEQYF	TGTGCCAGCAGTCGAGACCTGGGGGGACACTACGAGCAGTACTTC
many	-	TRBV10-3	TRBJ2-3	CAISGELSTDTQYF	TGTGCCATCAGCGGGGAGCTTAGCACAGATACGCAGTATTTT
-	-	TRBV6-2/TRBV6-3	TRBJ1-1	CASSYGVESTEAFF	TGTGCCAGCAGTTATGGGGTTGAGAGCACTGAAGCTTTCTTT
many	-	TRBV4-3	TRBJ2-5	CASSQDRVTQETQYF	TGCGCCAGCAGCCAAGACAGGGTAACCCAAGAGACCCAGTACTTC
many	-	TRBV12-3/TRBV12-4	TRBJ2-1	CASTNHGRSSYNEQFF	TGTGCCAGCACCAACCACGGCAGGAGCTCCTACAATGAGCAGTTCTTC
many	-	TRBV11-2	TRBJ2-3	CASSLLYTQYF	TGTGCCAGCAGCTTACTTTATACGCAGTATTTT
many	TRBD2	TRBV20-1	TRBJ2-1	CSARVPGGYNEQFF	TGCAGTGCTAGAGTCCCGGGGGGGTACAATGAGCAGTTCTTC
many	-	TRBV12-3/TRBV12-4	TRBJ2-5	CASSLFRQQETQYF	TGTGCCAGCAGTTTATTTCGACAGCAAGAGACCCAGTACTTC
-	TRBD1	TRBV4-3	TRBJ1-6	CASSRHPLDSGQGGGSPLHF	TGCGCCAGCAGCCGACACCCCCTGGACAGCGGACAGGGGGGAGGTTCACCCCTCCACTTT
-	TRBD1	TRBV4-3	TRBJ2-3	CASSQVGTGTSDTQYF	TGCGCCAGCAGCCAAGTCGGGACAGGGACGTCAGATACGCAGTATTTT
many	TRBD1	TRBV5-1	TRBJ1-1	CASSRTGGSEAFF	TGCGCCAGCAGCCGAACAGGGGGATCTGAAGCTTTCTTT
many	-	TRBV6-1	TRBJ2-3	CASSEAGVVAVITDTQYF	TGTGCCAGCAGTGAAGCAGGGGTAGTAGCGGTAATCACAGATACGCAGTATTTT
many	TRBD2	TRBV4-3	TRBJ2-7	CASSLSGEAGEQYF	TGCGCCAGCAGCCTAAGCGGGGAGGCTGGCGAGCAGTACTTC
many	TRBD1	TRBV29-1	TRBJ2-2	CSAMGQTGELFF	TGCAGCGCTATGGGACAGACCGGGGAGCTGTTTTTT
few	-	TRBV5-5	TRBJ2-3	CASSPTVGSTDTQYF	TGTGCCAGCAGCCCGACTGTCGGAAGCACAGATACGCAGTATTTT
many	TRBD1	TRBV7-7	TRBJ1-1	CASSKFSPGQGLNTEAFF	TGTGCTAGCAGCAAGTTTTCACCGGGACAGGGCCTGAACACTGAAGCTTTCTTT